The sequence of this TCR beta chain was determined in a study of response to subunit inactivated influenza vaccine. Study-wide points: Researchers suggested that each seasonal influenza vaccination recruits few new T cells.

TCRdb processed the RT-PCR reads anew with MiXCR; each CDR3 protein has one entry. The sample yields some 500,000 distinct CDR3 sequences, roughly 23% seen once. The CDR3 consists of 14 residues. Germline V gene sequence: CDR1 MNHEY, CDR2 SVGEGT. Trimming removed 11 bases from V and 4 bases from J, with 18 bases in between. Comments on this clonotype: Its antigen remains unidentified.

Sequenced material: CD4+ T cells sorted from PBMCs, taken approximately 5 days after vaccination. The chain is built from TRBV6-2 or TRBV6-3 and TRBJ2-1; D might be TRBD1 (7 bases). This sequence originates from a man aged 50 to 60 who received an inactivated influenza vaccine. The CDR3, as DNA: TGTGCCGCCCGAAGGCGGGGACAGTACAATGAGCAGTTCTTC. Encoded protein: CAARRRGQYNEQFF.